The 6 T cell receptor beta chains below were found in one sample sequenced in a study of blood T cell repertoires in COVID-19. Produced via immunoSEQ multiplex PCR; TCRdb's table is partial and in-frame only. The table shows about 95,000 clones, with approximately 80% occurring only once. Specimen: peripheral blood. The source of these receptors is a human donor in a cohort sampled during active COVID-19.

The genes are TRBV7-9 and TRBJ1-2; D is perhaps TRBD1 (6 bases). V dropped 5 bases and J dropped 7 bases, with 17 bases sitting between them. CDR1 is SEHNR and CDR2 is FQNEAQ in the germline V gene (reference sequence). This CDR3 has 14 residues. The CDR3 sequence: CASSPRAGGGGYTF. DNA of the CDR3: TGTGCCAGCAGCCCCCGGGCTGGGGGCGGTGGCTACACCTTC.

This rearrangement joins TRBV5-1 to TRBJ2-1, with 9 bases matching TRBD2. The CDR3 sequence is 16 residues long. Per the germline V gene, CDR1 is SGHRS and CDR2 is YFSETQ. V shed 1 base, J shed 4 bases, and the junction held 6 bases outside the gene matches. The CDR3 coding sequence is TGCGCCAGCAGCTTGCCCCCTCTAGCGGGATACAATGAGCAGTTCTTC. Amino acids: CASSLPPLAGYNEQFF. The full variable domain, in which reference TRBV5-1 and TRBJ2-1 provide the parts outside the CDR3, is KAGVTQTPRYLIKTRGQQVTLSCSPISGHRSVSWYQQTPGQGLQFLFEYFSETQRNKGNFPGRFSGRQFSNSRSEMNVSTLELGDSALYLCASSLPPLAGYNEQFFGPGTRLTVL.

This chain links TRBV19 with TRBJ2-5; 7 nucleotides align to TRBD2. CDR1 is LNHDA and CDR2 is SQIVND in the germline V gene (reference sequence). There are 15 residues in the CDR3. V shed 3 bases, J shed 3 bases, and the junction held 7 bases outside the gene matches. The CDR3 DNA reads TGTGCCAGTAGTATGGAAGCGGGAAGGGAAGAGACCCAGTACTTC. Its protein is CASSMEAGREETQYF.

The V and J genes are TRBV24-1 and TRBJ2-1, with 8 bases that match TRBD2. The V segment lost 2 bases and the J segment 1 base; nucleotides outside the gene matches: 9. CDR3 length equals 18 residues. Germline V gene sequence: CDR1 KGHDR, CDR2 SFDVKD. CDR3 sequence reads: CATSDSGQSGRSYNEQFF. The CDR3 DNA reads as TGTGCCACCAGTGATTCCGGCCAAAGCGGGAGATCCTACAATGAGCAGTTCTTC.

This chain uses TRBV24-1 with TRBJ1-2; D perhaps matches TRBD1 (6 bases). Per germline, CDR1 KGHDR and CDR2 SFDVKD. Trimming cost V 2 bases and J 5 bases, with 11 bases left between them. The CDR3 totals 14 residues. The CDR3 is CATSDSTGRYGYTF. CDR3 bases: TGTGCCACCAGTGATTCGACAGGAAGATATGGCTACACCTTC.

The gene calls are TRBV12-3 or TRBV12-4 and TRBJ1-1, with 8 bases fitting TRBD1. This CDR3 region has 12 residues. Trimming cost V 3 bases and J 11 bases; bases outside gene matches: 5. The CDR3 is CASSFQGASAFF. CDR3 bases: TGTGCCAGCAGTTTCCAGGGGGCATCGGCTTTCTTT.